The T cell receptor beta chain described here comes from a study of technical replicates of blood from a handful of donors (dated by TCRdb to the late 2010s). Via the germline V gene (reference sequence), CDR1 is LNHDA and CDR2 SQIVND. For this chain, trimming is 6 bases at the V end and 10 bases at the J end, and the number of junction bases without a gene match is 14. Counted from cysteine to phenylalanine, this CDR3 has 15 amino acids. CDR3 DNA is the only sequence kept; it has 45 bases, read in frame from the first base. The method behind the library was the immunoSEQ multiplex PCR assay. In its TCRdb copy, this immuneACCESS table keeps in-frame sequences only and misses some clones. Where compared with another copy, unresolved V genes explain less than half of these, and the others have no known cause. The sample includes roughly 62,000 clones, with roughly 91% observed a single time. The ten top clones hold about 4.3% of the sample.

As to this clone: Its antigen is unknown. There are no base qualities to consult, and no much larger clone falls within one base.

The sequencing sample was made of PBMCs. This chain joins TRBV19 to TRBJ2-1; the junction holds 8 bases that match TRBD2. This TCR was sampled from a human donor in good health. Some clones in this sample may be carry-over from other donors' samples. DNA sequence: TGTGCCAGTAGGATCTCCGGGACTAGGTTGGAGGAGCAGTTCTTC. Its translation is CASRISGTRLEEQFF.